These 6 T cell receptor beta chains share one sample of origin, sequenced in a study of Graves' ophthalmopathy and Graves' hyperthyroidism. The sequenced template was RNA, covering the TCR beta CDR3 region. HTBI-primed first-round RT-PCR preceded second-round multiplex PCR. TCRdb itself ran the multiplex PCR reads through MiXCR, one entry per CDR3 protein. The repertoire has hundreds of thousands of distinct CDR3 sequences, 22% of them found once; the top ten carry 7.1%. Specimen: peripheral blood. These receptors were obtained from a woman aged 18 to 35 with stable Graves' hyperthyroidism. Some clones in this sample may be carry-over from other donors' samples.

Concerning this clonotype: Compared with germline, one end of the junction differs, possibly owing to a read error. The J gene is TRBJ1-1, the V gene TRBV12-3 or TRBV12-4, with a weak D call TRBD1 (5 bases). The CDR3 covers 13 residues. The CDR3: CASSFRRGTESFF. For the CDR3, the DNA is TGTGCCAGCAGTTTCCGGAGGGGCACTGAATCTTTCTTT.

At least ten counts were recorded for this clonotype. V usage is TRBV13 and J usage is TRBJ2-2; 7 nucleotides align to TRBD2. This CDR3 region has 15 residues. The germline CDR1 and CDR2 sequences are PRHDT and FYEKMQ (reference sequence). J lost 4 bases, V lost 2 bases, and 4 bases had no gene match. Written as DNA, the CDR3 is TGTGCCAGCAGCTTACATGAGCGGGGCACCGGGGAGCTGTTTTTT. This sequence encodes CASSLHERGTGELFF.

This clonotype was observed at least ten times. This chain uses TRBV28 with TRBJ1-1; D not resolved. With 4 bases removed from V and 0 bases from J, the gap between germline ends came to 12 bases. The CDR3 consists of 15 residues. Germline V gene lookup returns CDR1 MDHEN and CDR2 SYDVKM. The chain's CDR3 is CASSSQQQMNTEAFF. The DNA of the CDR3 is TGTGCCAGCAGTTCGCAACAGCAAATGAACACTGAAGCTTTCTTT. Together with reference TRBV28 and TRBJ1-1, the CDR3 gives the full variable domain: DVKVTQSSRYLVKRTGEKVFLECVQDMDHENMFWYRQDPGLGLRLIYFSYDVKMKEKGDIPEGYSVSREKKERFSLILESASTNQTSMYLCASSSQQQMNTEAFFGQGTRLTVV.

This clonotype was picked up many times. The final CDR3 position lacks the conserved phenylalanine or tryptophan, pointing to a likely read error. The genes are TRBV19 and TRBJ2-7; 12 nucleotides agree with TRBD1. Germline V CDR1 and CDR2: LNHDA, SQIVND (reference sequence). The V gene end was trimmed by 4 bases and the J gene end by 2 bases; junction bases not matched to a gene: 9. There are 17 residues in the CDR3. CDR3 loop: CASSTGTGGVRAYEQYL. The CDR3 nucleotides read TGTGCCAGTAGTACCGGGACAGGGGGCGTCCGAGCCTACGAGCAGTACCTC.

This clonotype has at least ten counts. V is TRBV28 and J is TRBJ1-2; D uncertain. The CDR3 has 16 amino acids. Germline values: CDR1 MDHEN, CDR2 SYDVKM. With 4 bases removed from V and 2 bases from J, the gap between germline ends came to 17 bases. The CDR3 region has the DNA TGTGCCAGCAGTTCTATCAGGACCGACTTAAACTATGGCTACACCTTC. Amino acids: CASSSIRTDLNYGYTF.

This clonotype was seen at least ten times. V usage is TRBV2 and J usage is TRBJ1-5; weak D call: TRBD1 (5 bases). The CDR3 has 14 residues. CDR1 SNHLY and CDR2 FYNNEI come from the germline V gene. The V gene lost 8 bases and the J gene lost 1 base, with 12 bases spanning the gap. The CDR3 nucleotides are TGTGCCAGCGCAGGGATGGGAAGCAATCAGCCCCAGCATTTT. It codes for CASAGMGSNQPQHF.